This TCR beta chain was found in a study of early T cells in non-severe SARS-CoV-2 infection. TCRdb analysed the 5' RACE reads with MiXCR anew, one entry per CDR3 protein. The sample contains more than 20,000 distinct CDR3 sequences, 4.5% to 7% of which appear only once. This clonotype was observed a few times. Sequencing input: whole blood. The TCR originated in an adult who was a healthcare worker with PCR-confirmed SARS-CoV-2 infection or an uninfected control (not recorded which).

CDR3 in DNA: TGTGCCAGCAGCACCGCGCCGCCGGACGGGGGGGAAAAACTGTTTTTT. Translation gives CASSTAPPDGGEKLFF. V usage is TRBV7-6 and J usage is TRBJ1-4; perhaps TRBD1 as D (5 bases). Germline CDR1 is SGHVS and CDR2 is FNYEAQ. The V end lost 5 bases, the J end lost 8 bases, and 21 bases lay between the germline ends. The CDR3 totals 16 residues.